The clone carrying this TCR beta chain has more than one count but fewer than ten. Its target is unknown. Regarding time point: technical triplicate 3. A 10-nucleotide random UMI tagged transcripts in template-switch 5'RACE cDNA synthesis. Whenever a sequencing run was performed, it yielded over 190 million TCR-beta sequences from 15-18 subjects. TCRdb called the 5' RACE reads again in MiXCR, with one record for every CDR3 protein. The data contain some 47,000 distinct CDR3 sequences, roughly 21% of them seen just once; the ten biggest clones take up almost 4.5%. The CDR3 has 14 amino acids. Germline CDR1 is LGHDT and CDR2 is YNNKEL (reference sequence). The V end was cut by 5 bases, the J end by 2 bases, with 12 bases between. The data were obtained in a study of neurological immune-mediated disorders. Findings and caveats of the study: Healthy controls had more TCR clonal expansion than multiple sclerosis, which showed the least, whereas HTLV-1-associated myelopathy showed the most.

Sequencing was done on a sample of PBMCs. The rearrangement joins TRBV3-1 to TRBJ1-1; maybe TRBD1 (5 bases). This clonotype originated in a man aged 55 to 70 with HTLV-1-associated myelopathy (HAM/TSP). CDR3 sequence: CASSFNQGNTEAFF. The DNA for the CDR3 is TGTGCCAGCAGCTTCAACCAGGGTAACACTGAAGCTTTCTTT.